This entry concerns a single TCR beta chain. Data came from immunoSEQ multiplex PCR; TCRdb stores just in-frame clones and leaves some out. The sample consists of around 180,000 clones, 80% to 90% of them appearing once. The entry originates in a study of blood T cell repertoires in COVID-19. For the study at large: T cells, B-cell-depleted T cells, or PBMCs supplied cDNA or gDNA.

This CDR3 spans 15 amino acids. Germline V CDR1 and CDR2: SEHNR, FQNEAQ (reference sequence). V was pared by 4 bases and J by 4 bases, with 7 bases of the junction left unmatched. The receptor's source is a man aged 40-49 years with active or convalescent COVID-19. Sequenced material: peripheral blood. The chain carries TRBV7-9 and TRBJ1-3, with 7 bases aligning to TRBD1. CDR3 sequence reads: CASSSVEGAGNTIYF. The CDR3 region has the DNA TGTGCCAGCAGCTCCGTCGAGGGGGCCGGAAACACCATATATTTT.